The present T cell receptor beta chain was sequenced within a study of T-cell memory formation after mild COVID-19. One entry per CDR3 protein, called by TCRdb with MiXCR from the 5' RACE reads. The sample has just under 350,000 distinct CDR3 sequences; 10% to 15% are singletons. A remark on this clonotype: Antigen unknown.

Germline values: CDR1 MNHEY, CDR2 SVGEGT. The V and J ends lost 5 bases and 3 bases respectively, with 19 bases between them. The CDR3 length is 17 residues. Regarding the study as a whole: Clones shrinking from day 15 to 85 showed even CD4/CD8 mixes; later expanders tilted CD4+. That cross-reactive memory joined was suggested by some responding clones appearing in pre-infection memory. CD4+ contracting clones were mainly CM and EM; CD8+ ones, EMRA.

The chain employs TRBV6-2 or TRBV6-3 and TRBJ2-2, with a weak D call TRBD1 (6 bases). This receptor was taken from a man between 18 and 35 years old who had mild COVID-19 (a few samples of this study predate the infection). Cell type and time point are not known. The sequenced sample consisted of PBMCs or a T cell subset sorted from them (not recorded which). The CDR3 loop is CASSHQGSQMYTGELFF. CDR3 nucleotide sequence: TGTGCCAGCAGTCACCAGGGGAGTCAGATGTACACCGGGGAGCTGTTTTTT.